This T cell receptor beta chain was recorded in a study of CD8 T cells in Susac syndrome. Study conclusions and caveats: The CD4+ T cell repertoires from Susac syndrome exhibited no clonal expansion.

Definite or probable Susac syndrome was diagnosed using recently defined diagnostic criteria. CD8+ and CD4+ T cells were negatively isolated; TEMRA cells were FACS-enriched. The authors reverse transcribed roughly 0.5 to 1 ug RNA with random hexamers. An immunoSEQ multiplex PCR generated amplified TCR beta CDR3 products spanning 54 Vbeta and 13 Jbeta. A single record per CDR3 protein comes from TCRdb applying MiXCR to the immunoSEQ multiplex PCR reads. The sample includes 150,000 to 200,000 distinct CDR3 sequences, 90% to 95% of them seen just once. The CDR3 loop spans 16 amino acids. V shed 1 base and J shed 0 bases, with 10 bases lying between them. Germline assignment: CDR1 SEHNR and CDR2 FQNEAQ (reference sequence). For this clonotype: What it binds is unknown.

The source is a human donor with Susac syndrome. Sequenced material: CD4+ T cells from PBMCs. The J gene is TRBJ2-4, the V gene TRBV7-9; D might be TRBD2 (6 bases). The CDR3 loop reads CASSLGGTGAKNIQYF. The CDR3 bases are TGTGCCAGCAGCTTAGGAGGGACTGGAGCCAAAAACATTCAGTACTTC.